This T cell receptor beta chain emerged from a study of blood T cell repertoires in COVID-19. The overall study: Spain, Italy and the United States supplied samples that represented acute and convalescent COVID-19.

This CDR3 comprises 16 residues. V lost 7 bases to trimming and J lost 6 bases; unmatched junction nucleotides: 12. From germline, CDR1 is LGHDT and CDR2 YNNKEL (reference sequence). Original processing notes: Using reference gene primer amplification, nucleated cell counts were estimated. Sequencing used immunoSEQ multiplex PCR; TCRdb keeps in-frame clones, though not all of them. V and J calls and clone size are those listed in that table; D and trimming were worked out from the DNA. Among about 160,000 clones listed, roughly 90% were seen once. What was sequenced was peripheral blood. The V gene is TRBV3-1 (or the pseudogene TRBV3-2), the J gene TRBJ2-2; 9 nucleotides match TRBD1. This TCR was recovered from a man aged 55-75 years with active or convalescent COVID-19. CDR3 nucleotide sequence: TGTGCCAGCAATAAACAGGGGGCGGGATCAGCCGGGGAGCTGTTTTTT. Translating it yields CASNKQGAGSAGELFF.